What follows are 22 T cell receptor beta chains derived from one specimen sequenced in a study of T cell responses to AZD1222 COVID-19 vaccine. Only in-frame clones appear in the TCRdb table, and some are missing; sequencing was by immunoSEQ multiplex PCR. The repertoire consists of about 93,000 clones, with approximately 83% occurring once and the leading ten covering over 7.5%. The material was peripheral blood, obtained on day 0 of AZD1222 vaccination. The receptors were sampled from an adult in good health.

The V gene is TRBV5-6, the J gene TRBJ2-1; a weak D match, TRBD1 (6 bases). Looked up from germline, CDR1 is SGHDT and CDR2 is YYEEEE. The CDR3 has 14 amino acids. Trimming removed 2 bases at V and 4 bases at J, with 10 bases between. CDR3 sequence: CASSFDTGYNEQFF. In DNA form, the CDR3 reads TGTGCCAGCAGCTTTGACACAGGGTACAATGAGCAGTTCTTC.

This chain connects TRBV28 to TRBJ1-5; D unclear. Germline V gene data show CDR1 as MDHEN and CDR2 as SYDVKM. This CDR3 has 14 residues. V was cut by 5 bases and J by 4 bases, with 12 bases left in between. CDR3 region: CASSRSGTNQPQHF. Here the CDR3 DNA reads TGTGCCAGCAGTCGATCAGGAACAAATCAGCCCCAGCATTTT.

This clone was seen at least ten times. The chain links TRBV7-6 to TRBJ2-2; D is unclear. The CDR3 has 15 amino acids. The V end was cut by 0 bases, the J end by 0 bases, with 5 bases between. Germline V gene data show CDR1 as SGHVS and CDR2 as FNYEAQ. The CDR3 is CASSLAGPNTGELFF. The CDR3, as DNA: TGTGCCAGCAGCTTAGCCGGGCCGAACACCGGGGAGCTGTTTTTT.

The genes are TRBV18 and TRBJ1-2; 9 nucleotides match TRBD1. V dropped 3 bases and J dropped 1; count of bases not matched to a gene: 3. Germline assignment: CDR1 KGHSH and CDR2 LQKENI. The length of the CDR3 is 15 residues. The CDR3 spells CASSPGQGVNYGYTF. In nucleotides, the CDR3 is TGTGCCAGCTCACCGGGACAGGGAGTTAACTATGGCTACACCTTC.

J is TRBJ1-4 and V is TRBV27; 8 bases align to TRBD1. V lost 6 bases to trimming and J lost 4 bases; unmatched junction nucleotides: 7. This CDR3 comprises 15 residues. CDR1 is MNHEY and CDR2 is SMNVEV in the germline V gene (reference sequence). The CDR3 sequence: CASRRRGQDNEKLFF. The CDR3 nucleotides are TGTGCCAGCAGACGAAGGGGACAGGATAATGAAAAACTGTTTTTT.

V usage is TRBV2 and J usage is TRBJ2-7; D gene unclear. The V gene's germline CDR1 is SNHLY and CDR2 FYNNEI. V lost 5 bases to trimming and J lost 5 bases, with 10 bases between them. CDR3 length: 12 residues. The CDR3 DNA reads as TGTGCCAGCAGTCCCCTAGGGCACGAGCAGTACTTC. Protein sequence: CASSPLGHEQYF. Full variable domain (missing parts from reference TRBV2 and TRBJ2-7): EPEVTQTPSHQVTQMGQEVILRCVPISNHLYFYWYRQILGQKVEFLVSFYNNEISEKSEIFDDQFSVERPDGSNFTLKIRSTKLEDSAMYFCASSPLGHEQYFGPGTRLTVT.

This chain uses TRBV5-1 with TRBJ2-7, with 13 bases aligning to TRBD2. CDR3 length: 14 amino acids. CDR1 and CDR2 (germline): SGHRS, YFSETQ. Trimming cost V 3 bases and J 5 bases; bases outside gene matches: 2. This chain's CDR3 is CASSSTSGRDEQYF. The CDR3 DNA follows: TGCGCCAGCAGCTCCACTAGCGGGAGGGACGAGCAGTACTTC. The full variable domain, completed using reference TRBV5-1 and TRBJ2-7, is KAGVTQTPRYLIKTRGQQVTLSCSPISGHRSVSWYQQTPGQGLQFLFEYFSETQRNKGNFPGRFSGRQFSNSRSEMNVSTLELGDSALYLCASSSTSGRDEQYFGPGTRLTVT.

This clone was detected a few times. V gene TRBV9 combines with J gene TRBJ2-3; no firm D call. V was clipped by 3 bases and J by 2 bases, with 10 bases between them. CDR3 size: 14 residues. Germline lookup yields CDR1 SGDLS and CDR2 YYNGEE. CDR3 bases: TGTGCCAGCAGCGCCCTCCGCACCACAGATACGCAGTATTTT. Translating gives CASSALRTTDTQYF. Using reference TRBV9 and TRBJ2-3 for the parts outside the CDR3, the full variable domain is DSGVTQTPKHLITATGQRVTLRCSPRSGDLSVYWYQQSLDQGLQFLIQYYNGEERAKGNILERFSAQQFPDLHSELNLSSLELGDSALYFCASSALRTTDTQYFGPGTRLTVL.

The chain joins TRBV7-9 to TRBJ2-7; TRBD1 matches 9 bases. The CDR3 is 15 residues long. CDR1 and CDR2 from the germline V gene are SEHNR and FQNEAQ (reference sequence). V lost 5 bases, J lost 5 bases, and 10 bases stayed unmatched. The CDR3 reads CASSDSRDRVDEQYF. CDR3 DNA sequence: TGTGCCAGCAGCGATAGCCGGGACAGGGTTGACGAGCAGTACTTC.

CDR3 nucleotides: TGTGCCAGCAGCATATCATCCGGGACTAGCGGTGTGGGAGAGCAGTACTTC. As protein: CASSISSGTSGVGEQYF. The rearrangement uses TRBV5-4 and TRBJ2-7, with 11 bases fitting TRBD2. CDR3 length: 17 residues. The germline V gene encodes CDR1 SGHNT and CDR2 YYREEE (reference sequence). Losses at the gene ends were 4 bases for V and 7 bases for J; bases not matched to a gene: 16.

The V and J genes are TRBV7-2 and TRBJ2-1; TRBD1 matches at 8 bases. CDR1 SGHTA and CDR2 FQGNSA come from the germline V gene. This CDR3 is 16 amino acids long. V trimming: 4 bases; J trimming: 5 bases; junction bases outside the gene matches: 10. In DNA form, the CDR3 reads TGTGCCAGCAGCTCAGCTAGGACAGGGCGGGACAATGAGCAGTTCTTC. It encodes CASSSARTGRDNEQFF.

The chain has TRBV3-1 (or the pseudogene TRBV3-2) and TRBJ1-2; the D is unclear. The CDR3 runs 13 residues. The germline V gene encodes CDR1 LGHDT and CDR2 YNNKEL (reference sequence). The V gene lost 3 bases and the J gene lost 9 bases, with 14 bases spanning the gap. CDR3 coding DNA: TGTGCCAGCAGCCAGAGGGAGGAGTGGAGCTACACCTTC. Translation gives CASSQREEWSYTF.

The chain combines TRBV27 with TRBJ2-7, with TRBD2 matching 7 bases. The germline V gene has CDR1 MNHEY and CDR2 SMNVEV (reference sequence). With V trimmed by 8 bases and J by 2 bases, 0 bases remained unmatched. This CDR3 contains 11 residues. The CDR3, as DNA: TGTGCCAGCCGGGGGGCCTACGAGCAGTACTTC. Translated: CASRGAYEQYF.

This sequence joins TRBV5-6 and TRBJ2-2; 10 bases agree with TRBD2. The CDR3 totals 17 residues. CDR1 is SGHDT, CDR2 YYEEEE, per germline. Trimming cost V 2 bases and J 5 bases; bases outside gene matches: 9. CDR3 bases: TGTGCCAGCAGCTTAACGGCGTCTAGCGGGAGTACCGGGGAGCTGTTTTTT. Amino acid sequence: CASSLTASSGSTGELFF.

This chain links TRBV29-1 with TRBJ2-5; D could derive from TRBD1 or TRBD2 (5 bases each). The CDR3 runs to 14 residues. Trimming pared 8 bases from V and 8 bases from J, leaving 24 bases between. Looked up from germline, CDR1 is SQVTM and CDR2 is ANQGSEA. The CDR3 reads CSHEFPGRTNTQYF. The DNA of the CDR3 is TGCAGCCACGAATTCCCGGGACGTACGAATACCCAGTACTTC.

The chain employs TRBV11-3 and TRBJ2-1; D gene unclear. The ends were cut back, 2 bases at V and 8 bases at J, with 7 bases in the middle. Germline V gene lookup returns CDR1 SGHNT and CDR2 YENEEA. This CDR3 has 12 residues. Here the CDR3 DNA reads TGTGCCAGCAGCTTATATCACGATGAGCAGTTCTTC. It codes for CASSLYHDEQFF. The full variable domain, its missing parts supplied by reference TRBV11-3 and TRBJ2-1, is EAGVVQSPRYKIIEKKQPVAFWCNPISGHNTLYWYLQNLGQGPELLIRYENEEAVDDSQLPKDRFSAERLKGVDSTLKIQPAELGDSAVYLCASSLYHDEQFFGPGTRLTVL.

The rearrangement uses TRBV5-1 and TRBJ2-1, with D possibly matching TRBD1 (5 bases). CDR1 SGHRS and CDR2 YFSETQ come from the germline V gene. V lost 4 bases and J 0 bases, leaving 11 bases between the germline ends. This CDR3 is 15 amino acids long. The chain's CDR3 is CASSPDRPSYNEQFF. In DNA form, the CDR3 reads TGCGCCAGCAGCCCCGACAGACCCTCCTACAATGAGCAGTTCTTC.

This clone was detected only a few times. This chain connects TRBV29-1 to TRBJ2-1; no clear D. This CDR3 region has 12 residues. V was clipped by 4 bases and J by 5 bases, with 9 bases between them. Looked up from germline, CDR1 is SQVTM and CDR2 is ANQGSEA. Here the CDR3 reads CSVGHRNNEQFF. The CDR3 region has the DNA TGCAGCGTTGGCCACCGAAACAATGAGCAGTTCTTC.

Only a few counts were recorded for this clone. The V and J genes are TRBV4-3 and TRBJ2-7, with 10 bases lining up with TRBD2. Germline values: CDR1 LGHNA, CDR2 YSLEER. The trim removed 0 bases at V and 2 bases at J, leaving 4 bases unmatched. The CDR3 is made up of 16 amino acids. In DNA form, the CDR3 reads TGCGCCAGCAGCCAAGATCCCAGCGGGAGGGCCTACGAGCAGTACTTC. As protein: CASSQDPSGRAYEQYF.

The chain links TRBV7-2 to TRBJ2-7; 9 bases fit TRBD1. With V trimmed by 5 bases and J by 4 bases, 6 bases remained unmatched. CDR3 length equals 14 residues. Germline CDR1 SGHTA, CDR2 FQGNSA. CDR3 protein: CASSAGQGPYEQYF. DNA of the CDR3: TGTGCCAGCAGCGCAGGACAGGGGCCGTACGAGCAGTACTTC.

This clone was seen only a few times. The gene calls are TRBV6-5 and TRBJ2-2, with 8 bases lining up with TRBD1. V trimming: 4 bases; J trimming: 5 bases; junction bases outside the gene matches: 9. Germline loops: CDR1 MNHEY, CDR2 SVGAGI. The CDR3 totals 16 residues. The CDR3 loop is CASSFIRTGRTGELFF. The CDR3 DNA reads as TGTGCCAGCAGTTTCATACGGACAGGGAGGACCGGGGAGCTGTTTTTT.

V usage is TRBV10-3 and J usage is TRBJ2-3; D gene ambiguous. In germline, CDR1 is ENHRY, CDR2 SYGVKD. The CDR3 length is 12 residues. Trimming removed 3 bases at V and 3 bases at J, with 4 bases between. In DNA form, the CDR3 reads TGTGCCATCAGTGACCAGACAGATACGCAGTATTTT. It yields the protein CAISDQTDTQYF.